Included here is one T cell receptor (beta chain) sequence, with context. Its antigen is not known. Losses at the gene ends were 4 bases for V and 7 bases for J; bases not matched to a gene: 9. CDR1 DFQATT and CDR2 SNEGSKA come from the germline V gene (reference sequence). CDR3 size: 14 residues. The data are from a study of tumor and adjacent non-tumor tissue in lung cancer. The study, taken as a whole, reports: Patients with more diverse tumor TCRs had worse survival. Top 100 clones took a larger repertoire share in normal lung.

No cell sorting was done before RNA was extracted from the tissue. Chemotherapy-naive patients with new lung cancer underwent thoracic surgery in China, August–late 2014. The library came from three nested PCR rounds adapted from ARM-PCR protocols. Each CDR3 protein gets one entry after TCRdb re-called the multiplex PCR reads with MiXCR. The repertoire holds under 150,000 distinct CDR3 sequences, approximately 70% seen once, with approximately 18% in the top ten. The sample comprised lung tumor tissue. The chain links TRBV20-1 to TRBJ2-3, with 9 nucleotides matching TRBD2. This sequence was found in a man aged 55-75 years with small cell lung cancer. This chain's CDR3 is CSATSGISAYTQYF. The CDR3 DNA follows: TGCAGTGCTACTAGCGGGATCAGCGCATATACGCAGTATTTT.